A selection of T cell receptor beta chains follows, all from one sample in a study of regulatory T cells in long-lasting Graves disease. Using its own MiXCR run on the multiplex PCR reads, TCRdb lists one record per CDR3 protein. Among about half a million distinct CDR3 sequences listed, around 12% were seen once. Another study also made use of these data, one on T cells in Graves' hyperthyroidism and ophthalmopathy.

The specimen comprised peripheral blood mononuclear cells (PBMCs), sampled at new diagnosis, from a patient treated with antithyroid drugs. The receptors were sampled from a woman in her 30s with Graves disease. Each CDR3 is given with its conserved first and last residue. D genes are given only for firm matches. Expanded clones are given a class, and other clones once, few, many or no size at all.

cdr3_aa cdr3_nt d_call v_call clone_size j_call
CASSPSGQTSYNEQFF TGTGCCAGCAGTCCCTCGGGACAGACCTCCTACAATGAGCAGTTCTTC TRBD1 TRBV12-3/TRBV12-4 many TRBJ2-1
CASSIVPNDYGYTF TGTGCCAGTAGTATAGTTCCGAATGACTATGGCTACACCTTC . TRBV19 many TRBJ1-2
CASKQWTGGTDTQYF TGTGCCAGCAAGCAATGGACAGGGGGCACAGATACGCAGTATTTT TRBD1 TRBV6-2/TRBV6-3 . TRBJ2-3
CASSYGTGEDGYTF TGTGCCAGCAGTTATGGGACAGGGGAGGATGGCTACACCTTC TRBD1 TRBV27 many TRBJ1-2
CASSQEYSTDTQYF TGTGCCAGCAGTCAGGAGTACAGCACAGATACGCAGTATTTT . TRBV7-2 many TRBJ2-3
CSARGPGLAGTGELFF TGCAGTGCTAGGGGACCGGGACTAGCGGGCACCGGGGAGCTGTTTTTT TRBD2 TRBV20-1 . TRBJ2-2
CASSIAGAGEAFF TGTGCCAGTAGTATCGCAGGGGCAGGTGAAGCTTTCTTT . TRBV19 . TRBJ1-1
CASSPGSLMGYNEQFF TGTGCCAGCAGCCCCGGATCACTTATGGGCTACAATGAGCAGTTCTTC . TRBV7-9 few TRBJ2-1
CASSYAGHPGFSGNTIYF TGTGCCAGCAGTTACGCGGGACATCCCGGATTCTCTGGAAACACCATATATTTT . TRBV6-5 many TRBJ1-3
CATSRTGATDTQYF TGTGCCACCAGCAGAACAGGGGCCACAGATACGCAGTATTTT TRBD1 TRBV15 . TRBJ2-3
CASSYRGGQETQYF TGCGCCAGCAGCTATAGAGGAGGCCAAGAGACCCAGTACTTC . TRBV5-1 many TRBJ2-5
CASSPLSGNEQFF TGTGCCAGCAGCCCATTGTCCGGGAATGAGCAGTTCTTC . TRBV7-2 many TRBJ2-1